This TCR beta chain was identified during a study of technical replicates of blood from a handful of donors. The CDR3 length is 10 residues. The method was immunoSEQ multiplex PCR; TCRdb's version includes in-frame clones alone and lacks a portion of them. Of around 69,000 clones listed, more than 75% were seen once; the top ten hold around 5.5%. This receptor was obtained from a human donor in good health. Some clones in this sample may be carry-over from other donors' samples. The sequenced material came from PBMCs. This chain joins TRBV21-1 and TRBJ1-2; the D call TRBD1 from the table was never checked on the DNA. TRBV21-1 is an annotated pseudogene. This CDR3 reads CASSSRGPTF. Written as DNA, the CDR3 is TGTGCCAGCAGCTCCAGGGGCCCCACCTTC.